This T cell receptor (beta chain) appears in the sequencing data of a study of blood T cell repertoires in COVID-19. Source study methods: Quantification of nucleated cells was approximated via reference gene primer amplification. Here immunoSEQ multiplex PCR was the method, and the copy in TCRdb shows in-frame clones only, minus some. Clone size and V and J calls were adopted from that table, with D and trimming inferred from the DNA. The sample yields almost 200,000 clones, 70% to 90% seen once. Germline trimming cut 4 bases from V and 7 bases from J; bases unmatched to any gene: 8. This CDR3 contains 15 residues. Germline V gives CDR1 LGHNT, CDR2 FRNRAP.

Sample: peripheral blood. The chain employs TRBV12-5 and TRBJ2-1, with TRBD1 identical over 9 bases. The source of this sequence is a man aged 55 to 70 with COVID-19, enrolled during active disease. As DNA, the CDR3 is TGTGCTAGTGGTTACGGGACAGGGAGTTGGAATGAGCAGTTCTTC. Translated: CASGYGTGSWNEQFF.